Listed below are T cell receptor beta chains from one sample, sequenced in a study of blood T cell repertoires in COVID-19. Using immunoSEQ multiplex PCR, the repertoire was profiled, and TCRdb retains in-frame clones only, with some absent. The profile shows approximately 180,000 clones, around 80% of them singletons. The specimen was PBMCs or T cells enriched from blood (not recorded which). The source of these receptors is a woman between 50 and 59 years old who had recovered from COVID-19. Both conserved end residues are trimmed from each CDR3. Fields, in order: clone size, J gene, V gene, CDR3 protein. The listing skips clone size in some rows; elsewhere it reads once, few, many or a size class.

NA,TRBJ1-1,TRBV5-5,ASSLRTGRNTEAF
NA,TRBJ2-3,TRBV10-1,ASSESTRGTDTQY
once,TRBJ1-2,TRBV13,ASSLQGLGYGYT
NA,TRBJ2-7,TRBV7-9,ASSLQTGLPGFYEQY
NA,TRBJ2-1,TRBV3-1/TRBV3-2,ASSRSGTSGSGNEQF
NA,TRBJ1-2,TRBV28,ASSSATGYGYT
once,TRBJ1-2,TRBV27,ASSLFWGSGLHYT
few,TRBJ2-3,TRBV12-5,ASGLGAGGTDTQY
NA,TRBJ1-4,TRBV4-3,ASSQDWGQGFEKLF
NA,TRBJ1-3,TRBV7-9,ASRPDSVSGNTIY
few,TRBJ1-6,TRBV5-6,ASSLTSDSPLH
NA,TRBJ1-5,TRBV19,ASTWTGSNQPQH
NA,TRBJ2-2,TRBV9,ASSVSGATGELF
NA,TRBJ1-4,TRBV6-1,ASSEGFEGLEEKLF
NA,TRBJ2-6,TRBV19,ASSMSGLGSGANVLT
once,TRBJ2-1,TRBV7-2,ASSSPGSGKNEQF
NA,TRBJ2-7,TRBV5-6,ASSLPDRGTYEQY
NA,TRBJ2-7,TRBV28,ASSLQTGVSSYEQY
NA,TRBJ2-3,TRBV27,ASSTGQFRDTQY
NA,TRBJ2-5,TRBV7-2,ASGGSTQETQY
NA,TRBJ1-1,TRBV6-5,ASSSIRGGTEAF
NA,TRBJ2-1,TRBV9,ASNIQGTFYNEQF
NA,TRBJ2-4,TRBV11-2,ASSFSRNIQY
once,TRBJ2-3,TRBV2,ASSPGLAEADTQY
few,TRBJ1-5,TRBV19,ASSIWSSGQPQH
few,TRBJ1-5,TRBV2,ASSVGPPQGSQH
NA,TRBJ2-5,TRBV12-3/TRBV12-4,ASSTTSQETQY
NA,TRBJ1-6,TRBV30,AWSQPGHNNSPLH
NA,TRBJ2-5,TRBV6-5,ASRTSGLQETQY
once,TRBJ2-2,TRBV7-2,ASSNKERAQNTGELF
few,TRBJ1-6,TRBV3-1/TRBV3-2,ASSPNRGAPLH
NA,TRBJ1-3,TRBV5-4,ASSLQALSGNTIY
NA,TRBJ2-2,TRBV28,ASNQGGTNTGELF
NA,TRBJ2-3,TRBV5-6,ASSSGQGGNTQY
NA,TRBJ1-2,TRBV6-1,ASSEGIGQGSYYGYT
once,TRBJ2-5,TRBV5-1,ASSRGLAGGYQETQY
NA,TRBJ2-1,TRBV2,ASSVTGTSGNPNEQF
once,TRBJ2-2,TRBV19,ASSMRGLAGGRNTGELF
NA,TRBJ2-3,TRBV3-1/TRBV3-2,ASSQDPLSAETNTDTQY
NA,TRBJ2-1,TRBV6-4,VTRGAYNEQF
NA,TRBJ2-7,TRBV4-2,ASSQDQTSGSVSYEQY
once,TRBJ2-1,TRBV18,ASSPGPGQAYNEQF
NA,TRBJ2-7,TRBV14,ASSRLRDSSYEQY
NA,TRBJ2-1,TRBV18,ASSPGLAGGTYNEQF
NA,TRBJ2-1,TRBV6-6,ATVGGTYNEQF
NA,TRBJ2-7,TRBV28,ASRTETGAYEQY
NA,TRBJ2-7,TRBV5-6,ASSPLRGREPYEQY